The 8 T cell receptor beta chains in this list originate from one sample, sequenced in a study of blood T cells in healthy people across ages. A sample-barcoded 5' primer and a J-beta primer mix were used in a second PCR of roughly 7 to 12 cycles. TCRdb redid the calling of the 5' RACE reads with MiXCR, one entry per CDR3 protein. The profile shows about 760,000 distinct CDR3 sequences, just over 55% of them singletons. Sequenced material: blood. These receptors were obtained from a man aged 35 to 55 in good health.

The gene calls are TRBV7-2 and TRBJ2-1; 9 bases align to TRBD2. The germline CDR1 and CDR2 sequences are SGHTA and FQGNSA. CDR3 size: 15 residues. V lost 3 bases and J lost 2; bases outside the gene matches: 2. CDR3: CASSLASGAYNEQFF. DNA of the CDR3: TGTGCCAGCAGCTTGGCTAGCGGGGCCTACAATGAGCAGTTCTTC. Full variable domain (rest looked up from reference TRBV7-2 and TRBJ2-1): GAGVSQSPSNKVTEKGKDVELRCDPISGHTALYWYRQSLGQGLEFLIYFQGNSAPDKSGLPSDRFSAERTGGSVSTLTIQRTQQEDSAVYLCASSLASGAYNEQFFGPGTRLTVL.

This sequence joins TRBV20-1 and TRBJ2-3, with no clear D. From germline, CDR1 is DFQATT and CDR2 SNEGSKA (reference sequence). V dropped 8 bases and J dropped 2 bases, with 11 bases sitting between them. The CDR3 is made up of 12 amino acids. The CDR3 region is CSPRQLTDTQYF. As DNA, the CDR3 is TGCAGTCCCCGCCAACTCACAGATACGCAGTATTTT.

This clonotype was counted a few times. The chain carries TRBV20-1 and TRBJ2-5; tentatively, D is TRBD2 (6 bases). V lost 1 base, J lost 6 bases, and 18 bases lay in between. The CDR3 totals 15 residues. The germline V gene encodes CDR1 DFQATT and CDR2 SNEGSKA (reference sequence). The CDR3 DNA is TGCAGTGCTAGAGTAAGGGCGGAGGGGTGGAAGACCCAGTACTTC. Its protein product is CSARVRAEGWKTQYF.

J is TRBJ1-1 and V is TRBV7-6, with D maybe TRBD1 (5 bases). Germline V gene data show CDR1 as SGHVS and CDR2 as FNYEAQ. Trimming left V 6 bases short and J 1 base short, with 12 bases between. The CDR3 spans 14 residues. The CDR3 protein is CASSLTGPNTEAFF. DNA of the CDR3: TGTGCCAGCAGTTTAACAGGTCCGAACACTGAAGCTTTCTTT.

The V gene is TRBV29-1, the J gene TRBJ2-4; 7 bases are shared with TRBD2. TRBJ2-7 matches the DNA end more closely, so the J call is doubtful. In germline, CDR1 is SQVTM, CDR2 ANQGSEA. This CDR3 region has 13 residues. The CDR3 sequence: CSVGGSAGYEQYF. The CDR3 nucleotides are TGCAGCGTTGGCGGATCAGCGGGGTACGAGCAGTACTTC.

The gene calls are TRBV7-2 and TRBJ2-5, with 7 bases identical to TRBD1. CDR3 length equals 15 residues. Germline V gene sequence: CDR1 SGHTA, CDR2 FQGNSA. J lost 5 bases, V lost 5 bases, and 11 bases had no gene match. The CDR3 loop is CASSTRDSGRETQYF. CDR3 sequence (DNA): TGTGCCAGCAGCACTCGGGACAGTGGTAGGGAGACCCAGTACTTC.

This clonotype has just a few counts. The chain combines TRBV24-1 with TRBJ2-1, with 10 bases aligning to TRBD1. This CDR3 is built from 15 residues. Germline CDR1 reads KGHDR; CDR2 reads SFDVKD. The J segment lost 9 bases and the V segment lost 7 bases, leaving 11 bases of the junction unmatched. The CDR3 DNA follows: TGTGCCACCAGCTACGGGACAGGGGTTCTTGGTGAGCAGTTCTTC. This gives the protein CATSYGTGVLGEQFF.

In this sample, this clonotype turned up once. The chain combines TRBV10-3 with TRBJ2-6, with D perhaps matching TRBD2 (7 bases). CDR1 ENHRY and CDR2 SYGVKD come from the germline V gene. The CDR3 has 17 amino acids. V lost 4 bases to trimming and J lost 2 bases, with 15 bases between them. The CDR3 region is CAISGDTGGPGANVLTF. In DNA, the CDR3 is TGTGCCATCAGTGGAGACACGGGGGGCCCTGGGGCCAACGTCCTGACTTTC.